One and the same sample provided the 13 T cell receptor beta chains below, sequenced in a study of breast tumors, draining lymph nodes, adjacent tissues. Breast cancer patients provided tissue from their axillary draining lymph nodes. TCRdb passed the multiplex PCR reads through MiXCR, listing each CDR3 protein once. The table has under 250,000 distinct CDR3 sequences, roughly 30% seen once. The specimen sequenced was axillary lymph node tissue. Every receptor here comes from a female donor with breast cancer. Some clones in this sample may be carry-over from other donors' samples.

At least ten counts were recorded for this clonotype. The J gene is TRBJ1-5, the V gene TRBV2; tentative D call: TRBD1 (6 bases). The V end lost 4 bases, the J end lost 3 bases, and 13 bases lay between the germline ends. The CDR3 spans 15 residues. CDR1 is SNHLY and CDR2 is FYNNEI in the germline V gene. The CDR3 region is CASSVQGTPNQPQHF. In DNA, the CDR3 is TGTGCCAGCAGTGTCCAGGGGACGCCCAATCAGCCCCAGCATTTT.

With respect to this clonotype: An end of the junction does not agree with germline; a read error may underlie this. This sequence joins TRBV5-6 and TRBJ2-3; D remains ambiguous. The V gene's germline CDR1 is SGHDT and CDR2 YYEEEE. The CDR3 covers 13 residues. CDR3 residues: CAGSARASREQYF. The CDR3 nucleotides read TGTGCCGGCAGCGCCCGGGCGAGTAGGGAGCAGTATTTT.

This clonotype was recorded once. The V gene is TRBV7-9, the J gene TRBJ2-5; 15 bases match TRBD2. The J segment lost 3 bases and the V segment lost 5 bases, leaving 4 bases of the junction unmatched. This CDR3 comprises 16 residues. Germline CDR1 is SEHNR and CDR2 is FQNEAQ (reference sequence). CDR3 sequence (DNA): TGTGCCAGCAGCCGGACTAGCGGGAGGGACGAAGAGACCCAGTACTTC. It specifies CASSRTSGRDEETQYF.

This clonotype was observed many times. The chain is built from TRBV6-1 and TRBJ1-2, with a possible D match to TRBD1 (6 bases). The CDR3 loop spans 16 amino acids. Germline loops: CDR1 MNHNS, CDR2 SASEGT. The germline V and J ends were trimmed by 4 bases and 2 bases, with 17 bases remaining between them. CDR3 protein: CASSASGQTLNYGYTF. CDR3 coding DNA: TGTGCCAGCAGTGCCAGCGGACAGACTTTAAACTATGGCTACACCTTC.

This rearrangement joins TRBV6-1 to TRBJ2-1; 12 nucleotides line up with TRBD2. The CDR3 sequence is 16 residues long. The germline V gene has CDR1 MNHNS and CDR2 SASEGT. J gave up 1 base and V 5 bases, and 3 bases lay outside the gene matches. DNA for the CDR3: TGTGCCAGCAGTCAACTAGCGGGAGGATCCTACAATGAGCAGTTCTTC. It specifies CASSQLAGGSYNEQFF.

The table lists this clonotype with many counts. CDR3 DNA sequence: TGTGCCAGCAGTGGGACAGCGAGGAACACTGAAGCTTTCTTT. Residues: CASSGTARNTEAFF. This sequence joins TRBV2 and TRBJ1-1; D may be TRBD1 (6 bases). The CDR3 runs to 14 residues. Germline V gene lookup returns CDR1 SNHLY and CDR2 FYNNEI. Trimming took off 4 bases at V and 1 base at J, with 10 bases between the two ends.

This clonotype turned up a few times. The V and J genes are TRBV30 and TRBJ2-3; no definite D call. The CDR3 has 17 amino acids. The V end was cut by 1 base, the J end by 4 bases, with 21 bases between. The V gene's germline CDR1 is GTSNPN and CDR2 SVGIG (reference sequence). The CDR3 spells CAWSAPRWRQTPDTQYF. CDR3 in DNA: TGTGCCTGGAGTGCACCTCGGTGGCGGCAAACCCCAGATACGCAGTATTTT.

This clonotype has at least ten counts. The chain couples TRBV6-5 to TRBJ2-2, with 8 nucleotides matching TRBD2. The CDR3 has 16 residues. In germline, CDR1 is MNHEY, CDR2 SVGAGI. The V gene end was trimmed by 8 bases and the J gene end by 2 bases; junction bases not matched to a gene: 10. The CDR3 spells CASGGVAGYNTGELFF. The CDR3 region has the DNA TGTGCCAGCGGGGGGGTAGCGGGATATAACACCGGGGAGCTGTTTTTT.

This clonotype was seen repeatedly, ten times or more. The chain carries TRBV6-1 and TRBJ2-1; 9 bases agree with TRBD2. V lost 4 bases and J lost 1; bases outside the gene matches: 14. Germline loops: CDR1 MNHNS, CDR2 SASEGT. The CDR3 consists of 19 residues. The CDR3 DNA follows: TGTGCCAGCAGTGCGATGCGTGGGGCGGGAGGGCCTTCCTACAATGAGCAGTTCTTC. It yields the protein CASSAMRGAGGPSYNEQFF.

There are many counts of this clonotype. This chain connects TRBV5-1 to TRBJ2-3; 7 bases match TRBD2. Losses at the gene ends were 0 bases for V and 2 bases for J; bases not matched to a gene: 6. In germline, CDR1 is SGHRS, CDR2 YFSETQ. The CDR3 length is 16 residues. The CDR3 bases are TGCGCCAGCAGCTTGGGCATAGCGGGCCACACAGATACGCAGTATTTT. This gives the protein CASSLGIAGHTDTQYF.

The chain uses TRBV6-6 and TRBJ2-1; TRBD2 is a possible D gene (6 bases). CDR1 is MNHNY and CDR2 is SVGAGI in the germline V gene (reference sequence). This CDR3 contains 14 residues. V lost 5 bases to trimming and J lost 7 bases, with 15 bases between them. CDR3 in amino acids: CASSRTGGWNEQFF. The CDR3 region has the DNA TGTGCCAGCAGTCGGACTGGAGGGTGGAATGAGCAGTTCTTC.

In this sample, this clonotype turned up a few times. The rearrangement uses TRBV29-1 and TRBJ2-4; D gene ambiguous. CDR3 size: 11 residues. Looked up from germline, CDR1 is SQVTM and CDR2 is ANQGSEA. Deletions cut 3 bases from V and 4 bases from J, with 4 bases between. The CDR3 here is CSVEVKNIQYF. CDR3 coding DNA: TGCAGCGTTGAGGTTAAAAACATTCAGTACTTC.

This clonotype was picked up many times. The chain joins TRBV20-1 to TRBJ2-3; D call uncertain. V was shortened by 3 bases and J by 2 bases, with 6 bases between the two germline ends. The CDR3 contains 12 residues. In germline, CDR1 is DFQATT, CDR2 SNEGSKA (reference sequence). For the CDR3, the DNA is TGCAGTGCTAGGGGCAACACAGATACGCAGTATTTT. This encodes CSARGNTDTQYF.